The sequence of this TCR beta chain was determined in a study of cytomegalovirus exposure and HLA in healthy donors. Amplification used 60 Vbeta primers and 13 Jbeta primers. In the study's own analysis: About 9.9 million of the about 80 million unique TCR beta chains counted in a later analysis were shared. Some clones are missing from TCRdb's copy, which holds only in-frame ones; the method was immunoSEQ multiplex PCR. For V, J and clone size, that table is used; D and trimming come from the DNA. The repertoire has about 160,000 clones, roughly 76% of them found once; the top ten carry about 1.9%. Comments on this clone: Its cognate antigen is unknown.

This CDR3 is built from 13 residues. Trimming took 4 bases from V and 6 from J; bases not matched to a gene: 2. In germline, CDR1 is SGHVS, CDR2 FQNEAQ. Points from the study as a whole: It was confirmed in vitro that three of the CMV-associated chains were specific for CMV antigens. Presence/absence analyses rested on an assumption that sequencing depth was roughly uniform across donors.

This clonotype originated in a human donor in good health. The sequenced sample consisted of PBMCs. The V call is TRBV7-8, the J call TRBJ1-2; 10 positions match TRBD1. The CDR3 sequence is CASSWGTGDGYTF. CDR3 DNA: TGTGCCAGCAGCTGGGGGACAGGGGATGGCTACACCTTC.